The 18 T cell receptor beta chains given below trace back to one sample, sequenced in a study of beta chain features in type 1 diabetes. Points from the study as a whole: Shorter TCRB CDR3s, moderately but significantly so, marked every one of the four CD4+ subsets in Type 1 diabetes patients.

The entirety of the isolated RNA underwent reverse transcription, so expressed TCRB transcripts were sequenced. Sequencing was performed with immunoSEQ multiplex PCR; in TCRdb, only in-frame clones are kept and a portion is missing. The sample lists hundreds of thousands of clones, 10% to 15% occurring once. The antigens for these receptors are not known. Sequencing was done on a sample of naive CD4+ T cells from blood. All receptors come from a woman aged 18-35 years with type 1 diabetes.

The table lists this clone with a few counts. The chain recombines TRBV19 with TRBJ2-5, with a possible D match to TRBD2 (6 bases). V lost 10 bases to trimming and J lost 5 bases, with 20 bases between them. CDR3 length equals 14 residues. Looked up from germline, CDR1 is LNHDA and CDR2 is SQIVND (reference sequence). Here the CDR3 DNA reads TGTGCCACCAAAAGTGGGGGGATCGAGGAGACCCAGTACTTC. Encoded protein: CATKSGGIEETQYF.

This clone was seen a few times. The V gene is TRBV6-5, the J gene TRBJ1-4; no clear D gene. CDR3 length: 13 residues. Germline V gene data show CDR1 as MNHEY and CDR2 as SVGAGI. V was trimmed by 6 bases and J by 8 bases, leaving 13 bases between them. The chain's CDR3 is CASSLTQSEKLFF. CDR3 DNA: TGTGCCAGCAGCCTCACCCAAAGCGAAAAACTGTTTTTT.

The DNA of the CDR3 is TGTGCCAGCGAGGCGTACAATCAGCCCCAGCATTTT. Encoded protein: CASEAYNQPQHF. This chain links TRBV2 with TRBJ1-5; D is unresolved. The germline V gene has CDR1 SNHLY and CDR2 FYNNEI. The CDR3 is made up of 12 amino acids. Trimming stripped 8 bases from V and 3 bases from J, with 8 bases between.

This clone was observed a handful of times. The CDR3 is CASSYDRLAEAFF. CDR3 bases: TGTGCCAGCAGCTATGACAGGCTGGCTGAAGCTTTCTTT. V gene TRBV5-4 combines with J gene TRBJ1-1; tentatively, D is TRBD1 (6 bases). This CDR3 spans 13 amino acids. Deletions cut 3 bases from V and 6 bases from J, with 12 bases between. CDR1 and CDR2 (germline): SGHNT, YYREEE (reference sequence).

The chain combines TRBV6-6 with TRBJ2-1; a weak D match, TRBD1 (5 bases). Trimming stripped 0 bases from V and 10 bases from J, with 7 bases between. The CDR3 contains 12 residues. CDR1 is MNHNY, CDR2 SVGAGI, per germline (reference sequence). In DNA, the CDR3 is TGTGCCAGCAGTTACTCTCAGGGCGAGCAGTTCTTC. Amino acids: CASSYSQGEQFF.

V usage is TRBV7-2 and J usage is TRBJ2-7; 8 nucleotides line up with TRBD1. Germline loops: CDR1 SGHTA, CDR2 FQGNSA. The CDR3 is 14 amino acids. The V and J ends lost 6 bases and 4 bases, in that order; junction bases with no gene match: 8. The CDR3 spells CASRATGEMYEQYF. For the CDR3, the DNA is TGTGCCAGCAGAGCGACAGGGGAAATGTACGAGCAGTACTTC.

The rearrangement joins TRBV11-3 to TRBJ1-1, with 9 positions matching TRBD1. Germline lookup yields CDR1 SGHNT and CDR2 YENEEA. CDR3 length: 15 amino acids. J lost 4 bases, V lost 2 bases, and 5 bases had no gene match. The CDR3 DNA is TGTGCCAGCAGCTTAAGCGGACAGGGGACCACTGAAGCTTTCTTT. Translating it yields CASSLSGQGTTEAFF.

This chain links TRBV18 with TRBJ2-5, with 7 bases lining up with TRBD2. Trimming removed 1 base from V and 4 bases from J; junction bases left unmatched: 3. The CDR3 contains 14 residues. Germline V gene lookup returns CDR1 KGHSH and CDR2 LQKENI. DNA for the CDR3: TGTGCCAGCTCACCACTTGCTAGCGGAGAGACCCAGTACTTC. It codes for CASSPLASGETQYF.

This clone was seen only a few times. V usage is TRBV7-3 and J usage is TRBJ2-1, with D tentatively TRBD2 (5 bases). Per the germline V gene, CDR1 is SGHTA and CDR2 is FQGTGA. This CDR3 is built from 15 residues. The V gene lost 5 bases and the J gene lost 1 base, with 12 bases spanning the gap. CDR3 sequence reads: CASSPVRGSYNEQFF. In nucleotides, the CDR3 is TGTGCCAGCAGCCCCGTGAGAGGGTCCTACAATGAGCAGTTCTTC.

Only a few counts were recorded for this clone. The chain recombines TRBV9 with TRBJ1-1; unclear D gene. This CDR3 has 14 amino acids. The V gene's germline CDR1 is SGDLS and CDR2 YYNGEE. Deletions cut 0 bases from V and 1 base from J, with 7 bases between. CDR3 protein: CASSVEAANTEAFF. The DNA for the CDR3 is TGTGCCAGCAGCGTAGAGGCGGCGAACACTGAAGCTTTCTTT.

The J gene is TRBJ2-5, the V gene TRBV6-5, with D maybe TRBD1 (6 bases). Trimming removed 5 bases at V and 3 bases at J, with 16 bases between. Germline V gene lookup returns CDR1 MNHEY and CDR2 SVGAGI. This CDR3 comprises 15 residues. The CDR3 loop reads CASSQPTGPEETQYF. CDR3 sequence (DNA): TGTGCCAGCAGTCAACCGACAGGCCCGGAAGAGACCCAGTACTTC.

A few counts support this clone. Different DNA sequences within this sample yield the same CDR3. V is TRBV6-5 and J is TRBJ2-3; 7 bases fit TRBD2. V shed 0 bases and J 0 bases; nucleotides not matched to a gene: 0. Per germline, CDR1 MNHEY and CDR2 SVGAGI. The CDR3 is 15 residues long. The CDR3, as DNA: TGTGCCAGCAGTTACTCCGGGGGGAGCACAGATACGCAGTATTTT. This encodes CASSYSGGSTDTQYF.

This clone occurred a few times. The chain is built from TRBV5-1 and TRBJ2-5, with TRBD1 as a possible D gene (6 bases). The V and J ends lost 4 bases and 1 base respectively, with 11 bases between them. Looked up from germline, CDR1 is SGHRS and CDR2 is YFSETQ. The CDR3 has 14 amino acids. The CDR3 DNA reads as TGCGCCAGCAGCCTGAAGGACAGCCAAGAGACCCAGTACTTC. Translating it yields CASSLKDSQETQYF.

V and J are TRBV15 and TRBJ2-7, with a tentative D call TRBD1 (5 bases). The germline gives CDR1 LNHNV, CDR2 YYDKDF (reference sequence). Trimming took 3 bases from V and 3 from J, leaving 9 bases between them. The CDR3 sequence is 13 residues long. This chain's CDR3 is CATSRDTFYEQYF. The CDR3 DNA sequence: TGTGCCACCAGCAGGGACACCTTCTACGAGCAGTACTTC.

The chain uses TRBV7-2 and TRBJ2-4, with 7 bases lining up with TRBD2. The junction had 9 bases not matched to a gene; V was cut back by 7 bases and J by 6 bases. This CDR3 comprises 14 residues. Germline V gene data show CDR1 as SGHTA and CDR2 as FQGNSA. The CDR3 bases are TGTGCCAGCACTACAGGACTAGAAGTAAACATTCAGTACTTC. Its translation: CASTTGLEVNIQYF.

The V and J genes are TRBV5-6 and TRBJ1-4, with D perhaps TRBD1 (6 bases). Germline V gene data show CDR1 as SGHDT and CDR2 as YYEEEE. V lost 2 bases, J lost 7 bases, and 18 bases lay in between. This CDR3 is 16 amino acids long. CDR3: CASSFFAGGTFEKLFF. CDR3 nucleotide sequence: TGTGCCAGCAGCTTCTTTGCTGGGGGCACGTTTGAAAAACTGTTTTTT.

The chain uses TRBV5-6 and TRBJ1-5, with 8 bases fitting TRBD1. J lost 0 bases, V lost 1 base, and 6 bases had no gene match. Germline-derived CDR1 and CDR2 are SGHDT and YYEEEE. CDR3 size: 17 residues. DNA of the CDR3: TGTGCCAGCAGCTTGCAGGGGGCGGATTATAGCAATCAGCCCCAGCATTTT. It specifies CASSLQGADYSNQPQHF.

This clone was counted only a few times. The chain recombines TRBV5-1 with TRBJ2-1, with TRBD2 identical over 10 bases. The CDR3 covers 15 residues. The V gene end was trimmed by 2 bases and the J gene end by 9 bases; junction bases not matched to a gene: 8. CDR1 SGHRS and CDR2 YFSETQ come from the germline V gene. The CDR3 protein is CASSLTSGVPSEQFF. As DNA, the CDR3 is TGCGCCAGCAGCTTAACTAGCGGGGTCCCATCTGAGCAGTTCTTC. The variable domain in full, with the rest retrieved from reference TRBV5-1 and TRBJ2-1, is KAGVTQTPRYLIKTRGQQVTLSCSPISGHRSVSWYQQTPGQGLQFLFEYFSETQRNKGNFPGRFSGRQFSNSRSEMNVSTLELGDSALYLCASSLTSGVPSEQFFGPGTRLTVL.